This T cell receptor beta chain was sequenced for a study of T cell responses to AZD1222 COVID-19 vaccine. Study-wide results and caveats: Researchers took repertoire samples only after the peak T cell response had come. Clonal diversity may have been underestimated in mostly white British donors. The reported proportion of spike-specific TCRs targeting unmutated variant regions was nearly half.

Data came from immunoSEQ multiplex PCR; TCRdb stores just in-frame clones and leaves some out. Of 150,000 or so clones listed, roughly nine tenths were seen once; the top ten hold 1.5%. CDR3 length equals 14 residues. Germline trimming cut 6 bases from V and 5 bases from J; bases unmatched to any gene: 9. Per germline, CDR1 MDHEN and CDR2 SYDVKM. As concerns this clone: Its matching antigen is unknown.

Second-dose schedules of about 4 or about 12 weeks were combined. The sequences come from peripheral blood, collected 28 days after the second AZD1222 dose. The receptor's source is an adult who received the AZD1222 COVID-19 vaccine. The chain has TRBV28 and TRBJ1-2; 7 bases agree with TRBD1. Written as DNA, the CDR3 is TGTGCCAGCAGCCTCGGACAGGTCGCGTATGGCTACACCTTC. It specifies CASSLGQVAYGYTF.